The rows below give T cell receptor beta chains drawn from one sample of a study of radiotherapy plus CTLA-4 blockade in lung cancer. Sequencing was performed with immunoSEQ multiplex PCR; in TCRdb, only in-frame clones are kept and a portion is missing. The table records around 80,000 clones, 60% to 85% of them present only once. Material: peripheral blood, obtained from a patient treated with radiotherapy plus ipilimumab. These receptors were taken from a human donor with non-small cell lung cancer whose response to radiotherapy plus ipilimumab could not be evaluated. Some clones in this sample may be carry-over from other donors' samples. Each CDR3 is given with its conserved first and last residue. The D gene is left open where the match is weak. The size entry is marked missing in some rows and otherwise reads once, few, many or a size class.

D gene,V gene,J gene,clone size,CDR3 protein,CDR3 DNA
.,TRBV5-6,TRBJ2-5,.,CASSSPLDGSGETQYF,TGTGCCAGCAGCTCCCCCTTAGACGGGTCCGGGGAGACCCAGTACTTC
TRBD1,TRBV9,TRBJ1-5,.,CASSSKGGPDQPQHF,TGTGCCAGCAGCTCCAAAGGGGGCCCCGATCAGCCCCAGCATTTT
.,TRBV6-5,TRBJ1-1,once,CASSPMGGTEAFF,TGTGCCAGCAGTCCTATGGGGGGTACTGAAGCTTTCTTT
TRBD1,TRBV28,TRBJ1-1,.,CASTATGVNTEAFF,TGTGCCAGCACCGCGACAGGGGTCAACACTGAAGCTTTCTTT
TRBD1,TRBV4-1,TRBJ2-5,.,CASSRVQGAIQETQYF,TGCGCCAGCAGCCGAGTACAGGGGGCGATCCAAGAGACCCAGTACTTC
TRBD1,TRBV10-3,TRBJ2-5,.,CAISESGRGPSETQYF,TGTGCCATCAGTGAGTCGGGAAGGGGGCCCTCGGAGACCCAGTACTTC
TRBD2,TRBV15,TRBJ2-5,few,CATSRGRGGRQETQYF,TGTGCCACCAGCAGAGGAAGGGGAGGGAGGCAAGAGACCCAGTACTTC
.,TRBV18,TRBJ1-2,.,CASSPGSNYGYTF,TGTGCCAGCTCACCGGGGAGTAACTATGGCTACACCTTC
.,TRBV5-6,TRBJ2-7,.,CASSLGQGINEQYF,TGTGCCAGCAGCTTGGGGCAGGGTATCAACGAGCAGTACTTC
.,TRBV30,TRBJ1-5,.,CAWSPLSPYSNQPQHF,TGTGCCTGGAGTCCGTTATCCCCCTATAGCAATCAGCCCCAGCATTTT
TRBD1,TRBV5-1,TRBJ2-7,.,CASSYSGGLGFYEQYF,TGCGCCAGCAGCTACTCAGGGGGCTTAGGGTTCTACGAGCAGTACTTC
.,TRBV28,TRBJ1-1,.,CASSFGGGRNTEAFF,TGTGCCAGCAGTTTCGGGGGGGGACGGAACACTGAAGCTTTCTTT
.,TRBV28,TRBJ1-5,.,CASSLTNRVNNQPQHF,TGTGCCAGCAGTTTAACGAACAGGGTAAACAATCAGCCCCAGCATTTT
.,TRBV9,TRBJ1-3,.,CASSVRWSSGNTIYF,TGTGCCAGCAGCGTACGTTGGAGCTCTGGAAACACCATATATTTT
.,TRBV5-5,TRBJ1-3,.,CASSGVQGGNTIYF,TGTGCCAGCAGCGGCGTTCAGGGTGGAAACACCATATATTTT
TRBD1,TRBV6-1,TRBJ1-5,.,CASTKTGDSNQPQHF,TGTGCCAGCACCAAGACAGGGGATAGCAATCAGCCCCAGCATTTT
TRBD1,TRBV28,TRBJ1-1,.,CASSLIGTGQNTEAFF,TGTGCCAGCAGTTTAATTGGGACAGGGCAGAACACTGAAGCTTTCTTT
.,TRBV5-1,TRBJ2-2,.,CASSLDSNTGELFF,TGCGCCAGCAGCCTCGACTCGAACACCGGGGAGCTGTTTTTT
TRBD2,TRBV7-6,TRBJ2-7,.,CASSALAGAPLEQYF,TGTGCCAGCAGCGCACTAGCGGGGGCTCCTCTCGAGCAGTACTTC
.,TRBV2,TRBJ2-3,.,CASRVIYTRGDTQYF,TGTGCCAGCAGAGTGATATACACACGGGGGGATACGCAGTATTTT
.,TRBV7-2,TRBJ1-2,.,CASSSRVGDYGYTF,TGTGCCAGCAGCTCCAGGGTAGGGGACTATGGCTACACCTTC
TRBD2,TRBV10-3,TRBJ2-3,.,CAIRRTSGGPSTDTQYF,TGTGCCATCAGACGGACTAGCGGGGGCCCTAGCACAGATACGCAGTATTTT
.,TRBV9,TRBJ1-3,.,CASSVGVSGNTIYF,TGTGCCAGCAGCGTAGGCGTATCTGGAAACACCATATATTTT
TRBD1,TRBV7-9,TRBJ1-4,.,CASSQAGTAPEKLFF,TGTGCCAGCAGCCAAGCCGGGACAGCACCTGAAAAACTGTTTTTT
.,TRBV18,TRBJ1-4,.,CASSLTLEKLFF,TGTGCCAGCTCTCTAACGCTGGAAAAACTGTTTTTT
.,TRBV6-1,TRBJ2-4,.,CASSEQTTRGFLAKNIQYF,TGTGCCAGCAGTGAACAGACGACACGGGGGTTTTTAGCCAAAAACATTCAGTACTTC
.,TRBV7-9,TRBJ1-2,once,CASSPDSTYGYTF,TGTGCCAGCAGCCCGGACAGTACCTATGGCTACACCTTC
.,TRBV28,TRBJ2-7,.,CASAPTGEPYEQYF,TGTGCCAGCGCTCCAACGGGGGAACCTTACGAGCAGTACTTC
TRBD2,TRBV4-1,TRBJ2-3,few,CASSQQPRSGRGGLGSTDTQYF,TGCGCCAGCAGCCAACAGCCCCGGTCCGGCCGGGGGGGCCTCGGGAGCACAGATACGCAGTATTTT
.,TRBV11-2,TRBJ2-1,.,CASTLLGYTNEQFF,TGTGCCAGCACCTTGCTAGGATATACCAATGAGCAGTTCTTC
.,TRBV19,TRBJ1-2,.,CASSAGGPLSNYGYTF,TGTGCCAGTAGCGCCGGAGGTCCCTTATCTAACTATGGCTACACCTTC
.,TRBV5-1,TRBJ2-7,.,CASSLGSGQSYEQYF,TGCGCCAGCAGCTTGGGGTCCGGACAGAGTTACGAGCAGTACTTC
.,TRBV25-1,TRBJ1-2,.,CASSDAQRGYTF,TGTGCCAGCAGTGACGCCCAGCGCGGCTACACCTTC
.,TRBV28,TRBJ1-5,.,CASRSNDPGLQPQHF,TGTGCCAGCAGATCAAATGACCCGGGGTTGCAGCCCCAGCATTTT
.,TRBV6-1,TRBJ2-1,few,CASSNRDRNEQFF,TGTGCCAGCAGTAACAGGGATCGTAATGAGCAGTTCTTC
TRBD1,TRBV5-1,TRBJ1-1,.,CASRSGQGAVNTEAFF,TGCGCCAGCAGATCCGGACAGGGGGCAGTTAACACTGAAGCTTTCTTT
TRBD1,TRBV9,TRBJ2-2,.,CASSVVNRGAGELFF,TGTGCCAGCAGCGTAGTTAACAGGGGGGCCGGGGAGCTGTTTTTT
TRBD2,TRBV7-2,TRBJ2-1,.,CASSLVGTNYNEQFF,TGTGCCAGCAGCTTGGTAGGGACTAACTACAATGAGCAGTTCTTC
.,TRBV30,TRBJ1-3,.,CAWIKAGSGNTIYF,TGTGCCTGGATCAAGGCGGGCTCTGGAAACACCATATATTTT
TRBD1,TRBV28,TRBJ1-5,few,CASSAPTGINQPQHF,TGTGCCAGCAGTGCGCCGACAGGGATCAATCAGCCCCAGCATTTT
.,TRBV11-2,TRBJ1-1,.,CASSLRLRGTEAFF,TGTGCCAGCAGCTTACGGCTCAGGGGCACTGAAGCTTTCTTT